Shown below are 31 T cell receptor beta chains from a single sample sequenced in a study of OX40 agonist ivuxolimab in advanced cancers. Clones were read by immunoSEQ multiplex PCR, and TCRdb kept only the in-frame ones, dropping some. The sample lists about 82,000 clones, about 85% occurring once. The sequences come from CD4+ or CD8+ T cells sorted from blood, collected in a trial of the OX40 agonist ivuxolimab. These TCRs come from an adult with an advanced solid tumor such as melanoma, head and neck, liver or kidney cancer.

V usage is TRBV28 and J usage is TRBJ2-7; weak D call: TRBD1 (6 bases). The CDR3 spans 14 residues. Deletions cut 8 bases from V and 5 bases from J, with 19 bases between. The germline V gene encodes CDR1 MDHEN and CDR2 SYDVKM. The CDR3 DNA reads TGTGCCAGCGCCAAAAGGTTCAGGGGCAACGAGCAGTACTTC. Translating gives CASAKRFRGNEQYF.

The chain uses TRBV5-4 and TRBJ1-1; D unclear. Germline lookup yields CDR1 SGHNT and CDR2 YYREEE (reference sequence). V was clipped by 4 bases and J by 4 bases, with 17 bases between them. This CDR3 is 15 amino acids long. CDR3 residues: CASSVLSGGSTEAFF. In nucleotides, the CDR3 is TGTGCCAGCAGCGTACTTAGCGGCGGTAGCACTGAAGCTTTCTTT.

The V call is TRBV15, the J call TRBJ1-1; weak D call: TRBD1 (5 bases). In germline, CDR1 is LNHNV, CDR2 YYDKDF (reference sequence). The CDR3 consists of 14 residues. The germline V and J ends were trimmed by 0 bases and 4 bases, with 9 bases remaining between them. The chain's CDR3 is CATSRDPGSTEAFF. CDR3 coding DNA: TGTGCCACCAGCAGAGACCCAGGGAGCACTGAAGCTTTCTTT.

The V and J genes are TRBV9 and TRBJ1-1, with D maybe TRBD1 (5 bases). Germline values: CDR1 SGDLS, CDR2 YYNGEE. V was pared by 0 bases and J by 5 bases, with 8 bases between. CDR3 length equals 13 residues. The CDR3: CASSVGGWTEAFF. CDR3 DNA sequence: TGTGCCAGCAGCGTAGGGGGGTGGACTGAAGCTTTCTTT. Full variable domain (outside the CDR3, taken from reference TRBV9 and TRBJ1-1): DSGVTQTPKHLITATGQRVTLRCSPRSGDLSVYWYQQSLDQGLQFLIQYYNGEERAKGNILERFSAQQFPDLHSELNLSSLELGDSALYFCASSVGGWTEAFFGQGTRLTVV.

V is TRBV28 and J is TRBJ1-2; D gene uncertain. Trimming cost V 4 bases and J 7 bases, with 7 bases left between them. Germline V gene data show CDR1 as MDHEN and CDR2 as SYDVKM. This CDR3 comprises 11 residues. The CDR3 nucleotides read TGTGCCAGCAGTTCGGGTGGTGGCTACACCTTC. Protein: CASSSGGGYTF.

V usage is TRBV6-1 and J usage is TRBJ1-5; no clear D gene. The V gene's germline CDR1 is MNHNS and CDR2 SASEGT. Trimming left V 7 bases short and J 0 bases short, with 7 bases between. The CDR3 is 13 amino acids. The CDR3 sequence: CASNTYSNQPQHF. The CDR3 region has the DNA TGTGCCAGCAACACATATAGCAATCAGCCCCAGCATTTT.

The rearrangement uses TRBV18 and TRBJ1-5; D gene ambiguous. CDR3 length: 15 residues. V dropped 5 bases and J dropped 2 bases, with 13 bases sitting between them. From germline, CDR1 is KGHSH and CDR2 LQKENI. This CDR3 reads CASSVDGDRNQPQHF. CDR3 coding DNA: TGTGCCAGCTCAGTAGACGGAGATCGCAATCAGCCCCAGCATTTT.

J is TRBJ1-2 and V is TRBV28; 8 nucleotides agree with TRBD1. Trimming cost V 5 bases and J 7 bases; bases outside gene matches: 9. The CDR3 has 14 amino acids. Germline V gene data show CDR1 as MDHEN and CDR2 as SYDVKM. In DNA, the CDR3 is TGTGCCAGCAGTCGTGGACAGGGTACGGGTGGCTACACCTTC. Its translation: CASSRGQGTGGYTF.

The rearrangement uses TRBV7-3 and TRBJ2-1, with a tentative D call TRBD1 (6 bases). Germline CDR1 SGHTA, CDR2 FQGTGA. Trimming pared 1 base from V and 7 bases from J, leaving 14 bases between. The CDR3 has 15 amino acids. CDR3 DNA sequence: TGTGCCAGCAGCTTAAACCCCACAGGGTGGAATGAGCAGTTCTTC. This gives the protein CASSLNPTGWNEQFF.

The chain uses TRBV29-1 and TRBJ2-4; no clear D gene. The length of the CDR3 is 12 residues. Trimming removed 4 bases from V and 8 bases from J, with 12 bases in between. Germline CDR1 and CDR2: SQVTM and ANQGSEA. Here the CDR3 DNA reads TGCAGCGTTGTTTCATTTCGGGACATTCAGTACTTC. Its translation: CSVVSFRDIQYF.

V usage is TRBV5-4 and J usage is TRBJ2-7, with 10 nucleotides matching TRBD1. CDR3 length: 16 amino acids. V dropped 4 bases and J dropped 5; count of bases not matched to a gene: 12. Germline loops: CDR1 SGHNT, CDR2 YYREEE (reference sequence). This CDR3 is CASSPQPRDRGHEQYF. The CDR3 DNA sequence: TGTGCCAGCAGCCCCCAACCTCGGGACAGGGGCCACGAGCAGTACTTC.

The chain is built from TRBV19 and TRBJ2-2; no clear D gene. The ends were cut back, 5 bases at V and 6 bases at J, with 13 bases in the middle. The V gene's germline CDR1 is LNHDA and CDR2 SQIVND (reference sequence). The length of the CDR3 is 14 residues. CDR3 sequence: CASSLSGGSGELFF. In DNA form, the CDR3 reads TGTGCCAGTAGTCTCTCGGGTGGGTCCGGGGAGCTGTTTTTT.

CDR3 loop: CASPYRDRLRVAAYEQYF. The CDR3 nucleotides read TGTGCCAGCCCATACCGGGACAGACTAAGGGTGGCGGCCTACGAGCAGTACTTC. The V gene is TRBV6-4, the J gene TRBJ2-7; 7 bases map to TRBD1. CDR1 MRHNA and CDR2 SNTAGT come from the germline V gene. The CDR3 spans 18 residues. Unmatched junction bases numbered 21, after V lost 8 bases and J lost 2 bases.

CDR3 sequence (DNA): TGCGCCAGCAGCTCTCAAAACGGGACACCCCAAGAGACCCAGTACTTC. Translation gives CASSSQNGTPQETQYF. V usage is TRBV5-1 and J usage is TRBJ2-5; a possible D gene is TRBD1 (6 bases). CDR3 length: 16 residues. The germline CDR1 and CDR2 sequences are SGHRS and YFSETQ. Trimming took off 3 bases at V and 1 base at J, with 16 bases between the two ends. Complete variable domain (other parts from reference TRBV5-1 and TRBJ2-5): KAGVTQTPRYLIKTRGQQVTLSCSPISGHRSVSWYQQTPGQGLQFLFEYFSETQRNKGNFPGRFSGRQFSNSRSEMNVSTLELGDSALYLCASSSQNGTPQETQYFGPGTRLLVL.

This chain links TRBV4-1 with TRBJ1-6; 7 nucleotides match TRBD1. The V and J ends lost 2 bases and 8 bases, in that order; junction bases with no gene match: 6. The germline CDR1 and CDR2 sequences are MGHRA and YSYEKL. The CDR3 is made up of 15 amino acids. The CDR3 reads CASSQLRGDHSPLHF. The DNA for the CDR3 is TGCGCCAGCAGCCAACTCAGGGGGGACCATTCACCCCTCCACTTT.

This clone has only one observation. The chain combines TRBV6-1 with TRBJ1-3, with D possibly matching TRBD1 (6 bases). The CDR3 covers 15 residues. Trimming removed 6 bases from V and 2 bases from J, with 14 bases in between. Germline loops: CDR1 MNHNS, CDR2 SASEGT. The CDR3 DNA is TGTGCCAGCAGCGGCCAGGGGAACCCTGGAAACACCATATATTTT. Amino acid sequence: CASSGQGNPGNTIYF.

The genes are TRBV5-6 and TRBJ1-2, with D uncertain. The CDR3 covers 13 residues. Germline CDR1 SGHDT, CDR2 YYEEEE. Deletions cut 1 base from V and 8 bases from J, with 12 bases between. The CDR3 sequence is CASSLYGPQGYTF. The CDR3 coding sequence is TGTGCCAGCAGCTTGTACGGGCCCCAGGGCTACACCTTC. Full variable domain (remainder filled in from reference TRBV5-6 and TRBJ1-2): DAGVTQSPTHLIKTRGQQVTLRCSPKSGHDTVSWYQQALGQGPQFIFQYYEEEERQRGNFPDRFSGHQFPNYSSELNVNALLLGDSALYLCASSLYGPQGYTFGSGTRLTVV.

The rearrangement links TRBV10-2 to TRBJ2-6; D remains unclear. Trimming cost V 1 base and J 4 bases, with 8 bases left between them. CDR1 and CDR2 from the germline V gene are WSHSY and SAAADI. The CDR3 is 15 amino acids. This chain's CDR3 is CASSEFRWGANVLTF. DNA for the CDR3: TGCGCCAGCAGTGAGTTCCGGTGGGGGGCCAACGTCCTGACTTTC.

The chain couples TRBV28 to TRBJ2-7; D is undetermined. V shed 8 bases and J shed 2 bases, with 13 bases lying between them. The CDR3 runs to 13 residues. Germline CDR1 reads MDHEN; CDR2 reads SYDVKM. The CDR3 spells CASGRQATYEQYF. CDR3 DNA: TGTGCCAGCGGTCGACAAGCTACCTACGAGCAGTACTTC. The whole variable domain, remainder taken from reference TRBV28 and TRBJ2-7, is DVKVTQSSRYLVKRTGEKVFLECVQDMDHENMFWYRQDPGLGLRLIYFSYDVKMKEKGDIPEGYSVSREKKERFSLILESASTNQTSMYLCASGRQATYEQYFGPGTRLTVT.

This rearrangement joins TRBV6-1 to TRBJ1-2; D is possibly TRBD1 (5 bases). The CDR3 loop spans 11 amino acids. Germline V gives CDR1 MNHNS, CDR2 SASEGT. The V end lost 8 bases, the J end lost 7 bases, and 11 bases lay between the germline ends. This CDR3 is CASYGGSGYTF. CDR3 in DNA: TGTGCCAGCTACGGGGGTAGTGGCTACACCTTC.

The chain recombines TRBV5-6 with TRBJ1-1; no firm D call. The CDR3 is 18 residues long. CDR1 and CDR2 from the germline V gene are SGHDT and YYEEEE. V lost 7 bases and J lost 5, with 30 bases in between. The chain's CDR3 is CASLLGSLSPAFGTEAFF. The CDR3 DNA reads TGTGCCAGCCTCCTTGGGAGCCTCAGCCCGGCGTTCGGAACTGAAGCTTTCTTT.

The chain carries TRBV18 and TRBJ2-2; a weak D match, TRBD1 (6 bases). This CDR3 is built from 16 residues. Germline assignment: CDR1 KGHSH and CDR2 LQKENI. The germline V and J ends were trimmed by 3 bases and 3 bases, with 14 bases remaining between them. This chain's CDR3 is CASSPTTGRDTGELFF. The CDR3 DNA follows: TGTGCCAGCTCACCTACGACAGGACGGGACACCGGGGAGCTGTTTTTT.

This chain's CDR3 is CASSLRGTQETQYF. The CDR3 DNA follows: TGTGCCAGTAGTCTCCGGGGTACTCAAGAGACCCAGTACTTC. The chain combines TRBV19 with TRBJ2-5; the D gene is possibly TRBD2 (5 bases). Germline CDR1 and CDR2: LNHDA and SQIVND (reference sequence). The CDR3 is 14 amino acids. V was shortened by 5 bases and J by 2 bases, with 12 bases between the two germline ends.

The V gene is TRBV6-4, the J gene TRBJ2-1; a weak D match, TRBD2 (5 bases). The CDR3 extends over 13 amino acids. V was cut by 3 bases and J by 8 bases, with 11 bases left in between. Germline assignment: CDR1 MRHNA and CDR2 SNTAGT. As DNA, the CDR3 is TGTGCCAGCAGTGAATATCCGGGGTATGAGCAGTTCTTC. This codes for CASSEYPGYEQFF.

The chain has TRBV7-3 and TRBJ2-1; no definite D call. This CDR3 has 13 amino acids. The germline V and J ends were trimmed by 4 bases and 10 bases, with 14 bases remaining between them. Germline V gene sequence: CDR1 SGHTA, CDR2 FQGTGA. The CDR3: CASSSFPAGEQFF. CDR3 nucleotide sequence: TGTGCCAGCAGCTCCTTCCCAGCTGGCGAGCAGTTCTTC. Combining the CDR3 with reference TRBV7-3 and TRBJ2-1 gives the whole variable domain GAGVSQTPSNKVTEKGKYVELRCDPISGHTALYWYRQSLGQGPEFLIYFQGTGAADDSGLPNDRFFAVRPEGSVSTLKIQRTERGDSAVYLCASSSFPAGEQFFGPGTRLTVL.

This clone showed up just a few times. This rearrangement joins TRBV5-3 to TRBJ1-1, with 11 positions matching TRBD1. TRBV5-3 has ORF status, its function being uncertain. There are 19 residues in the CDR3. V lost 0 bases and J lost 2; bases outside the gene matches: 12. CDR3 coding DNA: TGTGCCAGAAGCTTGGGACGGACAGGGGGCCAAACGGGTAACACTGAAGCTTTCTTT. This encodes CARSLGRTGGQTGNTEAFF.

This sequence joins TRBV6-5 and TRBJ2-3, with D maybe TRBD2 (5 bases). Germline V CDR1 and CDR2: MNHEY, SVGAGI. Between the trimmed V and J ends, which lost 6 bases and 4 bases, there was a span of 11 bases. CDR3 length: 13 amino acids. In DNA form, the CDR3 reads TGTGCCAGCAGGAGGGTGTCAGCAGATACGCAGTATTTT. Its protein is CASRRVSADTQYF.

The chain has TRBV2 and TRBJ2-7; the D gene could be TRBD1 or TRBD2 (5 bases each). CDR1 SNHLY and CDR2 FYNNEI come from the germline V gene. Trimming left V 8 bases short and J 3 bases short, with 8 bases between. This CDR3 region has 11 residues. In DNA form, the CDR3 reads TGTGCCAGCGGGGGAAACTACGAGCAGTACTTC. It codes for CASGGNYEQYF.

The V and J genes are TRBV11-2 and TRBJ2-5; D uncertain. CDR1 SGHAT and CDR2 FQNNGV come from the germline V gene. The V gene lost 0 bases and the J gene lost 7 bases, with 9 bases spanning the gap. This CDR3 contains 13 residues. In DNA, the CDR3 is TGTGCCAGCAGCTTAGATCTTGGTGGGACCCAGTACTTC. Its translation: CASSLDLGGTQYF.

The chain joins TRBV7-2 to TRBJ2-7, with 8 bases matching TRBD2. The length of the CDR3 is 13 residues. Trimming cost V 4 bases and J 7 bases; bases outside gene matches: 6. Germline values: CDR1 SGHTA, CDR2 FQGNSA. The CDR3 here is CASSYSGEGEQYF. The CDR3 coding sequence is TGTGCCAGCAGCTATAGCGGGGAAGGAGAGCAGTACTTC.

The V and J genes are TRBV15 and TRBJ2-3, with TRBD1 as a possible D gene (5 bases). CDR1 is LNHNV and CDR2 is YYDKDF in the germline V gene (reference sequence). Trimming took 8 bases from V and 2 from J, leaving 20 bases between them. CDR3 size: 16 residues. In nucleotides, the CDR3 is TGTGCCACCTCTGAGACAGACCTTTACTACACAGATACGCAGTATTTT. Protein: CATSETDLYYTDTQYF.